The source of this T cell receptor (beta chain) is a study of blood T cell repertoires in COVID-19. Study background: There were acute and convalescent COVID-19 samples, and they came from the United States, Italy and Spain. T cells, B-cell-depleted T cells, or PBMCs supplied cDNA or gDNA.

How the authors handled the data: Cell counts per sample came from amplifying reference gene primers. Using immunoSEQ multiplex PCR, the repertoire was profiled, and TCRdb retains in-frame clones only, with some absent. V, J and clone size are those of that table, while D and trimming were read from the DNA. The sample holds about 74,000 clones; approximately 76% are singletons and the top ten take about 17%. The V and J ends lost 7 bases and 1 base, in that order; junction bases with no gene match: 5. CDR1 and CDR2 (germline): MNHEY, SVGAGI. This CDR3 spans 14 amino acids. Sequencing was carried out using peripheral blood. This clonotype was sampled from a man aged 70 or older with active or convalescent COVID-19. The chain employs TRBV6-5 and TRBJ2-3; 7 nucleotides align to TRBD2. DNA of the CDR3: TGTGCCAGCAAACGGGGGGTCGGCACAGATACGCAGTATTTT. This sequence encodes CASKRGVGTDTQYF.